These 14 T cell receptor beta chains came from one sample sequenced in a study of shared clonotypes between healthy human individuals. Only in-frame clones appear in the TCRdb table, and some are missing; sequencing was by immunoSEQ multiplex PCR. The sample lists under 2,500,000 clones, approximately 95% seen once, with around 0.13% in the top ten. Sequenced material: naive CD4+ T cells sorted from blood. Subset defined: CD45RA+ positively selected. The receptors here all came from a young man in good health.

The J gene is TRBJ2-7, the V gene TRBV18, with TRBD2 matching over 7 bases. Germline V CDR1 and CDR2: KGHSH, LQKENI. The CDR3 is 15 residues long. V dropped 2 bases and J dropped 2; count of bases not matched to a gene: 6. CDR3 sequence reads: CASSPAGRAAYEQYF. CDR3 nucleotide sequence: TGTGCCAGCTCACCAGCGGGGAGGGCGGCCTACGAGCAGTACTTC. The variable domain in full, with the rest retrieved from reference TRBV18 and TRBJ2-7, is NAGVMQNPRHLVRRRGQEARLRCSPMKGHSHVYWYRQLPEEGLKFMVYLQKENIIDESGMPKERFSAEFPKEGPSILRIQQVVRGDSAAYFCASSPAGRAAYEQYFGPGTRLTVT.

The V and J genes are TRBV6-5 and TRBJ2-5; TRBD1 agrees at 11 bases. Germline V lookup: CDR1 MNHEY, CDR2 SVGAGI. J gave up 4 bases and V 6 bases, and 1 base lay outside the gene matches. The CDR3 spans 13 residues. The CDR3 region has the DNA TGTGCCAGCAGGGACAGGGGGCGAGAGACCCAGTACTTC. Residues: CASRDRGRETQYF.

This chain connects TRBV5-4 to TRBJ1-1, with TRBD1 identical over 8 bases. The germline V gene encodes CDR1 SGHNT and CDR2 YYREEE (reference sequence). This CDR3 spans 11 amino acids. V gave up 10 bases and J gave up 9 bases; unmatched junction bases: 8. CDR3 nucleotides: TGTGCCGCCCAGCAGGGGGCGCAAGCTTTCTTT. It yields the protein CAAQQGAQAFF.

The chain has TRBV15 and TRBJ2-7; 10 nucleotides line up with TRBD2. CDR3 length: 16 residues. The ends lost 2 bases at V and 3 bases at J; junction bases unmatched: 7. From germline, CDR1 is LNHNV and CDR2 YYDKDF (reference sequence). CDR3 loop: CATSRRSGLAIYEQYF. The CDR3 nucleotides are TGTGCCACCAGCAGAAGATCGGGACTAGCGATCTACGAGCAGTACTTC. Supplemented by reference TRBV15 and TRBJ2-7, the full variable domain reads DAMVIQNPRYQVTQFGKPVTLSCSQTLNHNVMYWYQQKSSQAPKLLFHYYDKDFNNEADTPDNFQSRRPNTSFCFLDIRSPGLGDTAMYLCATSRRSGLAIYEQYFGPGTRLTVT.

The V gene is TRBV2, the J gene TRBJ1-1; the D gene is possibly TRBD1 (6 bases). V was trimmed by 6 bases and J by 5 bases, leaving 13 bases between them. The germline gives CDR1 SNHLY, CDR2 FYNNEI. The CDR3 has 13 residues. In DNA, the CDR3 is TGTGCCAGCAGCCCCCAGGGGACAACTGAAGCTTTCTTT. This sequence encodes CASSPQGTTEAFF.

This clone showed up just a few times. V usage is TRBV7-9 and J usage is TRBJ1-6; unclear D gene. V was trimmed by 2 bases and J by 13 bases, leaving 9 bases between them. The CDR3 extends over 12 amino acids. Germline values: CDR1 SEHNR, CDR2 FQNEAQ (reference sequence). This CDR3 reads CASSLPRGPLHF. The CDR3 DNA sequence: TGTGCCAGCAGCTTACCCCGCGGCCCCCTCCACTTT.

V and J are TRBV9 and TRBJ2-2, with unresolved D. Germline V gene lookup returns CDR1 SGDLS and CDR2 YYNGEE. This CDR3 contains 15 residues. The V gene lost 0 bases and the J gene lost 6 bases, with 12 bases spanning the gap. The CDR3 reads CASSVVGSPAGELFF. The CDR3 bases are TGTGCCAGCAGCGTAGTGGGGTCCCCGGCCGGGGAGCTGTTTTTT.

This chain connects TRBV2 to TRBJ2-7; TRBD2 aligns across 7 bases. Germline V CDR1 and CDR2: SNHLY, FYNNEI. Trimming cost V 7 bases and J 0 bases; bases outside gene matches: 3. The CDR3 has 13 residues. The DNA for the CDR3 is TGTGCCAGCAAGAGCGGGAACTCCTACGAGCAGTACTTC. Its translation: CASKSGNSYEQYF.

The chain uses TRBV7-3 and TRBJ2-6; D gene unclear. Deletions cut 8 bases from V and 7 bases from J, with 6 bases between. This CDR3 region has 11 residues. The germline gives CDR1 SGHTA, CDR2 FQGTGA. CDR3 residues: CASAIANVLTF. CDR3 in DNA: TGTGCCAGCGCCATTGCCAACGTCCTGACTTTC.

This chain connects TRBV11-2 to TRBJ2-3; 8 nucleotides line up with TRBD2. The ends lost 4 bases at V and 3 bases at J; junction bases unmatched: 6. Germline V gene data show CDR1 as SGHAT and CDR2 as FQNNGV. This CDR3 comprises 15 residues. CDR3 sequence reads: CASSSLSGKTDTQYF. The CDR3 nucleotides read TGTGCCAGCAGCTCTCTTAGCGGGAAGACAGATACGCAGTATTTT.

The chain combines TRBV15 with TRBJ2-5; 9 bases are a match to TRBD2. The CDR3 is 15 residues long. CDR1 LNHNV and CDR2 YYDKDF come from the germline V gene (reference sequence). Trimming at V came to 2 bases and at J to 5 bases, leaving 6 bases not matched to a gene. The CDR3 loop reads CATSRRAGGRETQYF. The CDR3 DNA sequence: TGTGCCACCAGCAGAAGGGCGGGGGGGCGTGAGACCCAGTACTTC.

The CDR3 is CSVLTGANNQPQHF. The DNA for the CDR3 is TGCAGCGTCCTGACAGGGGCCAACAATCAGCCCCAGCATTTT. V gene TRBV29-1 combines with J gene TRBJ1-5; 8 nucleotides match TRBD1. Germline CDR1 SQVTM, CDR2 ANQGSEA. V lost 6 bases to trimming and J lost 3 bases; unmatched junction nucleotides: 7. The CDR3 covers 14 residues.

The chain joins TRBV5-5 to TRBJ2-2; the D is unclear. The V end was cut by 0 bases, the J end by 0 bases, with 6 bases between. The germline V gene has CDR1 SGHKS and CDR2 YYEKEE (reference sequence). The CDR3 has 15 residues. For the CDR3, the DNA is TGTGCCAGCAGCTTGGGGCAGTCGAACACCGGGGAGCTGTTTTTT. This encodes CASSLGQSNTGELFF.

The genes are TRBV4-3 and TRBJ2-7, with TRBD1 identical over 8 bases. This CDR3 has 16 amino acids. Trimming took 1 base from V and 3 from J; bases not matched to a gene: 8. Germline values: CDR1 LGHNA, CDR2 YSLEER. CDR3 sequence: CASSQVWGTGVYEQYF. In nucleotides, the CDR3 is TGCGCCAGCAGCCAAGTTTGGGGGACAGGAGTCTACGAGCAGTACTTC.